This T cell receptor (beta chain) appears in the sequencing data of a study of CD8+ T cells in alopecia areata. Study outcomes and limitations: Across lesional scalp, and particularly alopecia totalis/universalis, clonality surpassed that of normal scalp.

Sample treatment: oral pan-JAK inhibitor, 5-10 mg twice daily. It was from alopecia areata patients that lesional scalp punch biopsies and peripheral blood were collected. This clone has a single count. Antigen specificity is unknown. Germline V gene data show CDR1 as SGHTA and CDR2 as FQGTGA. Trimming took 2 bases from V and 10 from J, leaving 9 bases between them. The CDR3 has 13 residues. It was cDNA, reverse transcribed from extracted RNA, that served as the sequencing template. TCRdb's copy holds only in-frame clones and misses some; the assay was immunoSEQ multiplex PCR. The data contain 150,000 to 200,000 clones, just under 65% of them seen just once; the ten biggest clones take up approximately 1.4%.

This sequence originates from a human donor with alopecia areata. Sequenced material: CD4+ T cells sorted from blood, taken around week 49, from a patient treated with tofacitinib. V and J are TRBV7-3 and TRBJ1-6; D call uncertain. The CDR3 region is CASSLGVESPLHF. CDR3 coding DNA: TGTGCCAGCAGCTTAGGAGTAGAGTCACCCCTCCACTTT.